The 12 T cell receptor beta chains reported below all come from one sample, sequenced in a study of metastatic and nonmetastatic thyroid tumors. Not a single patient had been given any form of treatment at any point before undergoing thyroid surgery. TCRdb re-analyzed the PCR reads using MiXCR. This repertoire shows around 53,000 clones, about 20% found once; its top ten account for roughly 4%. Sequencing was done on a sample of blood. The receptors come from a female donor with papillary thyroid cancer or a benign thyroid nodule (not recorded which). Some clones in this sample may be carry-over from other donors' samples.

The rearrangement links TRBV5-1 to TRBJ2-5, with a tentative D call TRBD2 (7 bases). V gave up 1 base and J gave up 3 bases, with 19 bases separating them. The CDR3 extends over 17 amino acids. Germline V lookup: CDR1 SGHRS, CDR2 YFSETQ. The DNA of the CDR3 is TGCGCCAGCAGCTTGAGTCCTGGGGGGGCGGGTGAAGAGACCCAGTACTTC. It specifies CASSLSPGGAGEETQYF.

In this sample, this clone turned up many times. The sample has other DNA sequences that encode this CDR3 too. The rearrangement uses TRBV28 and TRBJ2-7; no reliable D call. In germline, CDR1 is MDHEN, CDR2 SYDVKM. With 6 bases removed from V and 0 bases from J, the gap between germline ends came to 9 bases. The CDR3 contains 13 residues. The CDR3 region has the DNA TGTGCCAGCAGACACCCGAGCTCCTACGAGCAGTACTTC. This gives the protein CASRHPSSYEQYF.

This clone was seen repeatedly, ten times or more. V gene TRBV10-2 combines with J gene TRBJ1-5, with TRBD1 as a possible D gene (5 bases). V was shortened by 6 bases and J by 7 bases, with 16 bases between the two germline ends. The length of the CDR3 is 14 residues. Per the germline V gene, CDR1 is WSHSY and CDR2 is SAAADI. The CDR3 loop reads CASSVGGRDQPQHF. The DNA of the CDR3 is TGCGCCAGCAGCGTCGGGGGGAGGGACCAGCCCCAGCATTTT.

This clone has ten or more counts. The gene calls are TRBV12-5 and TRBJ2-3; 9 bases match TRBD2. V was pared by 4 bases and J by 5 bases, with 7 bases of the junction left unmatched. There are 15 residues in the CDR3. Germline assignment: CDR1 LGHNT and CDR2 FRNRAP. CDR3 amino acids: CASGSGGRVVDTQYF. The CDR3 DNA reads TGTGCTAGTGGTTCGGGCGGGAGGGTGGTAGATACGCAGTATTTT.

In this sample, this clone turned up many times. The genes are TRBV11-1 and TRBJ1-3; 7 bases line up with TRBD1. CDR3 size: 17 residues. Germline V CDR1 and CDR2: SGHAT, FQDESV (reference sequence). The J segment lost 0 bases and the V segment lost 5 bases, leaving 10 bases of the junction unmatched. The CDR3 nucleotides are TGTGCCAGCAGCAAAGAGGGACAGTTGAGCTCTGGAAACACCATATATTTT. This gives the protein CASSKEGQLSSGNTIYF.

Of note for this clone: One junction end disagrees with the germline gene, perhaps due to a read error. The chain joins TRBV5-5 to TRBJ2-7; 7 nucleotides line up with TRBD2. The germline gives CDR1 SGHKS, CDR2 YYEKEE (reference sequence). The CDR3 covers 16 residues. CDR3 sequence: CARSGRVGGPSYEQYF. In nucleotides, the CDR3 is TGTGCCCGCAGCGGGCGGGTGGGAGGGCCATCCTACGAGCAGTACTTC.

This clone was observed many times. The rearrangement links TRBV7-9 to TRBJ1-4, with D maybe TRBD1 (6 bases). Germline values: CDR1 SEHNR, CDR2 FQNEAQ (reference sequence). Trimming took off 7 bases at V and 7 bases at J, with 16 bases between the two ends. The CDR3 loop spans 14 amino acids. The CDR3 region has the DNA TGTGCCAGCACCCCGCCGGGGGGGCTTGAAAAACTGTTTTTT. Translated: CASTPPGGLEKLFF.

The DNA of the CDR3 is TGCGCCAGCAGAGAGGAGGGACTAGCGGGCGGCAAAAATGAGCAGTTCTTC. Translation: CASREEGLAGGKNEQFF. The chain carries TRBV4-1 and TRBJ2-1; 12 bases match TRBD2. Germline V gene sequence: CDR1 MGHRA, CDR2 YSYEKL. V was pared by 6 bases and J by 7 bases, with 13 bases of the junction left unmatched. The CDR3 has 17 amino acids.

This clone was seen repeatedly, ten times or more. The genes are TRBV4-2 and TRBJ2-4, with D possibly matching TRBD2 (6 bases). Trimming cost V 5 bases and J 2 bases, with 10 bases left between them. Germline values: CDR1 LGHNA, CDR2 YNFKEQ. This CDR3 has 14 amino acids. As DNA, the CDR3 is TGTGCCAGCAGCGACCGGGACTCCAAAAACATTCAGTACTTC. Translation gives CASSDRDSKNIQYF.

Comments on this clone: Being one base from a much bigger clone, this may be a read error. The chain is built from TRBV7-7 and TRBJ1-1; D not certain. The CDR3 extends over 14 amino acids. CDR1 is SSHAT and CDR2 is FNYEAQ in the germline V gene (reference sequence). The chain's CDR3 is CASSLVVGYTEAFF. CDR3 sequence (DNA): TGTGCTAGCAGCTTAGTAGTAGGATACACTGAAGCTTTCTTT.

Concerning this clone: The junction differs from germline at one of its ends, possibly a read error. The V and J genes are TRBV6-1 and TRBJ1-1; D gene ambiguous. CDR3 length: 14 amino acids. The V gene's germline CDR1 is MNHNS and CDR2 SASEGT. CDR3 sequence: CASSGNMANTEALF. CDR3 coding DNA: TGTGCCAGCAGTGGGAACATGGCCAACACTGAAGCTTTATTT.

Comment on this clone: Mismatch with germline at one junction end may stem from a read error. The CDR3 nucleotides are TGTGCCAGAAGTTTAGCGGGGACGTACAATGATCAGTTCTTC. Amino acids: CARSLAGTYNDQFF. J is TRBJ2-1 and V is TRBV12-3 or TRBV12-4; 8 nucleotides align to TRBD2. The CDR3 has 14 amino acids.